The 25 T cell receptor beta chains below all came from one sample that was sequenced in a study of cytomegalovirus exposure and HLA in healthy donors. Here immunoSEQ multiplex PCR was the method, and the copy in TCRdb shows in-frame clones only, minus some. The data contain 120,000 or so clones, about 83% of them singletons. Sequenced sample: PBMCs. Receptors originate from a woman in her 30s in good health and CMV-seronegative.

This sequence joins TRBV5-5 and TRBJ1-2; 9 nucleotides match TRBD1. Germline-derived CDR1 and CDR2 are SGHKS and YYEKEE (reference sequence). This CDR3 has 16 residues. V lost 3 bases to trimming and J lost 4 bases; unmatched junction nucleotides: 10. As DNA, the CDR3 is TGTGCCAGCAGCTGGACGGGACAGGGAGGACTCTATGGCTACACCTTC. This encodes CASSWTGQGGLYGYTF.

In nucleotides, the CDR3 is TGTGCCAGTAGTATCTCCCCTCGGGAGCTGTTTTTT. Translation gives CASSISPRELFF. The rearrangement joins TRBV19 to TRBJ2-2; D is unclear. Germline V gives CDR1 LNHDA, CDR2 SQIVND (reference sequence). Trimming took off 3 bases at V and 9 bases at J, with 8 bases between the two ends. The CDR3 spans 12 residues.

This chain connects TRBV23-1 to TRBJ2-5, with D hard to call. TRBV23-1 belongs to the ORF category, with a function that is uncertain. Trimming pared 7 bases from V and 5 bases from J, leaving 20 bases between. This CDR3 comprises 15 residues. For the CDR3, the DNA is TGCGCCAGCATCCAAAGTGAAATCCGGCGGGAGACCCAGTACTTC. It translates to CASIQSEIRRETQYF.

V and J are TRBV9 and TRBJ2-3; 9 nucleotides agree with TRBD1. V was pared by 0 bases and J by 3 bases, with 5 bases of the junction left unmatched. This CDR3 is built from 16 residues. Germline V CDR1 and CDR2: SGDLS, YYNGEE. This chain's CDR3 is CASSVVPGQGTDTQYF. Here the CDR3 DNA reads TGTGCCAGCAGCGTAGTCCCAGGACAGGGGACAGATACGCAGTATTTT.

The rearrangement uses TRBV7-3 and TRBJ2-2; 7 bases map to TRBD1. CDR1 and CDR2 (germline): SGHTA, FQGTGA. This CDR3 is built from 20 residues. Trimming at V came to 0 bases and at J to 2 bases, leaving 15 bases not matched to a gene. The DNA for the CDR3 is TGTGCCAGCAGCTTAACAACTTCATTGACAGGGCCCCGTAACACCGGGGAGCTGTTTTTT. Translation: CASSLTTSLTGPRNTGELFF.

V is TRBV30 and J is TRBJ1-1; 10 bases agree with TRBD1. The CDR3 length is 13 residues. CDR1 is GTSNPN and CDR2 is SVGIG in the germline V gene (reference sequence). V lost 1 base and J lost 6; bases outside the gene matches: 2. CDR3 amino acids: CAWSGDRGPEAFF. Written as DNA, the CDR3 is TGTGCCTGGAGTGGGGACAGGGGACCTGAAGCTTTCTTT.

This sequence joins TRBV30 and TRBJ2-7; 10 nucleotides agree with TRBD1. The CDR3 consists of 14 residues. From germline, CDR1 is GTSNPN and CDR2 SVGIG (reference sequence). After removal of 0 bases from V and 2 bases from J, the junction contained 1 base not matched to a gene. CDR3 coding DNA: TGTGCCTGGAGTGTAGGGACAGGGGCCTACGAGCAGTACTTC. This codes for CAWSVGTGAYEQYF.

In nucleotides, the CDR3 is TGTGCCAGCAGCTTCGGTAGCGGGGGAACAGATACGCAGTATTTT. It yields the protein CASSFGSGGTDTQYF. The genes are TRBV7-9 and TRBJ2-3; the match to TRBD2 covers 9 bases. V was clipped by 3 bases and J by 3 bases; unmatched bases: 4. Germline lookup yields CDR1 SEHNR and CDR2 FQNEAQ (reference sequence). CDR3 length: 15 residues. Drawing the rest from reference TRBV7-9 and TRBJ2-3, the complete variable domain is DTGVSQNPRHKITKRGQNVTFRCDPISEHNRLYWYRQTLGQGPEFLTYFQNEAQLEKSRLLSDRFSAERPKGSFSTLEIQRTEQGDSAMYLCASSFGSGGTDTQYFGPGTRLTVL.

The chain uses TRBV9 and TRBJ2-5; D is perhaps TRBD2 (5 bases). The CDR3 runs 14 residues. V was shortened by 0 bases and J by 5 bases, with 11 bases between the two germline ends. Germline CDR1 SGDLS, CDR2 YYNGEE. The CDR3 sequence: CASSVGSGLETQYF. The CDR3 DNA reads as TGTGCCAGCAGCGTAGGTTCGGGGTTGGAGACCCAGTACTTC.

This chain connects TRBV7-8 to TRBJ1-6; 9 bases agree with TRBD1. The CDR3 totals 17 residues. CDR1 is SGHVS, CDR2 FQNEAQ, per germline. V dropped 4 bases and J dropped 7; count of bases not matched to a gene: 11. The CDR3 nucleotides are TGTGCCAGCAGCTCGAGAACGGGACAGGGAGCAAATTCACCCCTCCACTTT. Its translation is CASSSRTGQGANSPLHF.

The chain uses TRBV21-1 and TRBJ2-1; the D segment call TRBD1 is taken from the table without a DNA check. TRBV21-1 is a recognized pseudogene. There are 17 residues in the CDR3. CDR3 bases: TGTGCCAGCAGCATCGAACCGGGACAGGGTTCCTACAATGAGCAGTTCTTC. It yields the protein CASSIEPGQGSYNEQFF.

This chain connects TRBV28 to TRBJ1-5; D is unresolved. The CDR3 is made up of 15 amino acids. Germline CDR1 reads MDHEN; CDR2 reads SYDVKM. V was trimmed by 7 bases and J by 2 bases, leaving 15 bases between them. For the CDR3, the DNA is TGTGCCAGCACTGCGGAGGGTTTCGGCAATCAGCCCCAGCATTTT. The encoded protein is CASTAEGFGNQPQHF.

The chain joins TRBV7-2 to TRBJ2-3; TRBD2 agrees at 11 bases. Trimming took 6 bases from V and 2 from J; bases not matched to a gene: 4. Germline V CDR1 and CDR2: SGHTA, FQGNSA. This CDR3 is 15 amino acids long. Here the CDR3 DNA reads TGTGCCAGCAGACTAGCGGGGGCCTCCACAGATACGCAGTATTTT. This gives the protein CASRLAGASTDTQYF.

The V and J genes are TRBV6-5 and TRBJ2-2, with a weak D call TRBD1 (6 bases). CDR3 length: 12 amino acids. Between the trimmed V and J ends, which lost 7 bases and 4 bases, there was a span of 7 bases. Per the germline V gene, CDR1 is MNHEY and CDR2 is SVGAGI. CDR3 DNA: TGTGCCAGCAACAGGGCCACCGGGGAGCTGTTTTTT. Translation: CASNRATGELFF.

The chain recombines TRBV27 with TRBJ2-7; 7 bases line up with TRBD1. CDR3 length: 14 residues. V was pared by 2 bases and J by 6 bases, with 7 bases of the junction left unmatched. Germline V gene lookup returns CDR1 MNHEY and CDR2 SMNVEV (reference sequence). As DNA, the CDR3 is TGTGCCAGCAGTTTACTGAGACAGGGTGGCGAGCAGTACTTC. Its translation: CASSLLRQGGEQYF.

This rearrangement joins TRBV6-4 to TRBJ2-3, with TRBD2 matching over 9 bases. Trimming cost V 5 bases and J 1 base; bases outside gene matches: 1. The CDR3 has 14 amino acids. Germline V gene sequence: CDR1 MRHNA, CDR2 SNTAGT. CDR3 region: CASSPSGGTDTQYF. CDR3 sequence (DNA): TGTGCCAGCAGTCCTAGCGGGGGCACAGATACGCAGTATTTT.

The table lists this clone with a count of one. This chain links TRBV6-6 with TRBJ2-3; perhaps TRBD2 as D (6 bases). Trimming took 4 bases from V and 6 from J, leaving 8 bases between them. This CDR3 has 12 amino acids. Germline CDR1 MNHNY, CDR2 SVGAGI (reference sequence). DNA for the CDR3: TGTGCCAGCAGTTCCCGGGGGGATACGCAGTATTTT. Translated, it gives CASSSRGDTQYF.

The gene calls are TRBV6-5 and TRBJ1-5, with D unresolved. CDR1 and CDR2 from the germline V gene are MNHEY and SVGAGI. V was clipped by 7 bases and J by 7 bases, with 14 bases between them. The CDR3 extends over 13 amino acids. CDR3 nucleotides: TGTGCCAGCACTAGGCGTTCCGGGCAGCCCCAGCATTTT. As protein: CASTRRSGQPQHF.

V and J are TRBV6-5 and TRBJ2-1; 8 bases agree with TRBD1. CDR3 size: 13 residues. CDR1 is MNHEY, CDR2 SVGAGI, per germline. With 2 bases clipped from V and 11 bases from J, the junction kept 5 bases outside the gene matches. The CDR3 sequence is CASSYPDRVQQFF. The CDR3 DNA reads TGTGCCAGCAGTTACCCGGACAGGGTGCAGCAGTTCTTC.

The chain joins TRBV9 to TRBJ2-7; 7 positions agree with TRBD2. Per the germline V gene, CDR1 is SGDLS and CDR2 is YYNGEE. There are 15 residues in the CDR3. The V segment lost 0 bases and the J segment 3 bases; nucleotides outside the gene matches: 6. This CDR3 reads CASSVGGGTVYEQYF. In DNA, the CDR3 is TGTGCCAGCAGCGTAGGGGGAGGGACCGTCTACGAGCAGTACTTC. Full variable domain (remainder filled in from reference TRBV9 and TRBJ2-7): DSGVTQTPKHLITATGQRVTLRCSPRSGDLSVYWYQQSLDQGLQFLIQYYNGEERAKGNILERFSAQQFPDLHSELNLSSLELGDSALYFCASSVGGGTVYEQYFGPGTRLTVT.

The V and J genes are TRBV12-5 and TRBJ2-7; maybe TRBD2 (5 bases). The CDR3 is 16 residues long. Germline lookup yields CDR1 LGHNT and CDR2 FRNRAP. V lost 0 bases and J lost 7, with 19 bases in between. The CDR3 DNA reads TGTGCTAGTGGTTTGGTACTAGGCAGAGCCCAGTGGGAGCAGTACTTC. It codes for CASGLVLGRAQWEQYF.

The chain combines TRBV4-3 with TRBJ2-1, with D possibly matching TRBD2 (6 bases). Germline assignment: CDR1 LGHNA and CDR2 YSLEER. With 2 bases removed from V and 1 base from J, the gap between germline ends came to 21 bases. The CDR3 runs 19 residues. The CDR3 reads CASSQKTSISPSSYNEQFF. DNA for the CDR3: TGCGCCAGCAGCCAAAAGACTAGTATCTCCCCCTCATCCTACAATGAGCAGTTCTTC.

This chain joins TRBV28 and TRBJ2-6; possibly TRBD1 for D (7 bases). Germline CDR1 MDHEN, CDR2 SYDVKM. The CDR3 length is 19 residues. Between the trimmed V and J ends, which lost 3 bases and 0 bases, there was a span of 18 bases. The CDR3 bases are TGTGCCAGCAGTTTCCCCCCAGGGGGGCCCTCCTCTGGGGCCAACGTCCTGACTTTC. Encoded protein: CASSFPPGGPSSGANVLTF.

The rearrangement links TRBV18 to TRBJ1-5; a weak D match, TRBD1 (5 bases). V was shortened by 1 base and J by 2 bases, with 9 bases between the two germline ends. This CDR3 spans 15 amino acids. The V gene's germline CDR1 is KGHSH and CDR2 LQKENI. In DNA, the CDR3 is TGTGCCAGCTCACCACAACAGGTTCGCAATCAGCCCCAGCATTTT. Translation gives CASSPQQVRNQPQHF.

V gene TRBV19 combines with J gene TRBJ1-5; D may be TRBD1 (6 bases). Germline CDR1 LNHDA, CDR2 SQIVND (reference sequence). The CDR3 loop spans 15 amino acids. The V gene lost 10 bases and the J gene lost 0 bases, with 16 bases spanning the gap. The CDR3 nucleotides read TGTGCCACCAAGGGGGGGAGTCTTAGCAATCAGCCCCAGCATTTT. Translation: CATKGGSLSNQPQHF.